One and the same sample provided the 29 T cell receptor beta chains below, sequenced in a study of blood T cell repertoires in COVID-19. The assay was immunoSEQ multiplex PCR, and TCRdb's table has in-frame clones only and misses some. This sample has tens of thousands of clones, with around 84% found just once. The material sequenced was peripheral blood. Every receptor here comes from a man aged 55 to 70 with acute or convalescent COVID-19.

The J gene is TRBJ2-5, the V gene TRBV5-6; perhaps TRBD2 as D (6 bases). CDR1 and CDR2 from the germline V gene are SGHDT and YYEEEE. This CDR3 has 14 residues. The germline V and J ends were trimmed by 0 bases and 4 bases, with 10 bases remaining between them. The DNA of the CDR3 is TGTGCCAGCAGCTTGGGGACTACCGGAGAGACCCAGTACTTC. Protein product: CASSLGTTGETQYF.

The chain is built from TRBV12-3 or TRBV12-4 and TRBJ2-3; D unclear. CDR3 length equals 13 residues. Trimming cost V 7 bases and J 0 bases, with 8 bases left between them. The CDR3 protein is CASTKHSTDTQYF. The CDR3 coding sequence is TGTGCCAGCACGAAGCACAGCACAGATACGCAGTATTTT.

The chain combines TRBV12-1 with TRBJ2-7; the table gives TRBD2 as D, unverified against the DNA. TRBV12-1 is a documented pseudogene. This CDR3 has 18 amino acids. The CDR3 spells CASSSGDNPSGDSYEQYF. CDR3 in DNA: TGTGCCAGCAGCTCCGGGGATAACCCTAGCGGGGACTCCTACGAGCAGTACTTC.

This chain links TRBV5-1 with TRBJ2-2; D is unresolved. Germline CDR1 SGHRS, CDR2 YFSETQ. With 7 bases removed from V and 3 bases from J, the gap between germline ends came to 10 bases. This CDR3 has 13 amino acids. CDR3 sequence: CASSPRDTGELFF. The DNA for the CDR3 is TGCGCCAGCTCACCCCGGGACACCGGGGAGCTGTTTTTT.

The count of this clone is one. This chain joins TRBV9 and TRBJ2-3; D might be TRBD1 (6 bases). The CDR3 has 13 amino acids. Germline CDR1 is SGDLS and CDR2 is YYNGEE. V shed 2 bases and J shed 3 bases, with 7 bases lying between them. CDR3 loop: CASSVQGTDTQYF. CDR3 DNA sequence: TGTGCCAGCAGCGTCCAGGGGACAGATACGCAGTATTTT.

The chain couples TRBV30 to TRBJ1-5; D perhaps matches TRBD1 (5 bases). The V gene's germline CDR1 is GTSNPN and CDR2 SVGIG (reference sequence). V gave up 3 bases and J gave up 0 bases, with 12 bases separating them. This CDR3 is built from 15 residues. CDR3 protein: CAWSKGYHSNQPQHF. The CDR3 DNA reads as TGTGCCTGGAGCAAGGGGTACCATAGCAATCAGCCCCAGCATTTT.

The chain joins TRBV28 to TRBJ1-2; 7 nucleotides match TRBD1. CDR3 length equals 14 residues. In germline, CDR1 is MDHEN, CDR2 SYDVKM. Germline trimming cut 6 bases from V and 2 bases from J; bases unmatched to any gene: 6. CDR3 sequence: CASSPGTANYGYTF. CDR3 sequence (DNA): TGTGCCAGCAGCCCCGGGACAGCGAACTATGGCTACACCTTC.

This rearrangement joins TRBV2 to TRBJ1-1, with 9 bases that match TRBD1. The CDR3 runs 12 residues. CDR1 and CDR2 (germline): SNHLY, FYNNEI. With V trimmed by 7 bases and J by 7 bases, 4 bases remained unmatched. The CDR3 here is CASNRDRDEAFF. The CDR3 bases are TGTGCCAGCAATCGGGACAGGGATGAAGCTTTCTTT.

The J gene is TRBJ2-1, the V gene TRBV18, with TRBD2 matching over 10 bases. The V segment lost 1 base and the J segment 5 bases; nucleotides outside the gene matches: 8. The CDR3 loop spans 17 amino acids. Looked up from germline, CDR1 is KGHSH and CDR2 is LQKENI. CDR3 protein: CASSPLASGGEDNEQFF. CDR3 nucleotides: TGTGCCAGCTCACCACTGGCTAGCGGGGGCGAGGACAATGAGCAGTTCTTC.

The V gene is TRBV7-2, the J gene TRBJ1-2; D ambiguous. The CDR3 runs 15 residues. Germline V CDR1 and CDR2: SGHTA, FQGNSA. Between the trimmed V and J ends, which lost 2 bases and 4 bases, there was a span of 14 bases. The CDR3 DNA follows: TGTGCCAGCAGCTTAATTAAGGTAGCCTTCTATGGCTACACCTTC. It encodes CASSLIKVAFYGYTF.

The V gene is TRBV2, the J gene TRBJ2-7; the match to TRBD2 covers 12 bases. The CDR3 is made up of 15 amino acids. J was trimmed by 7 bases and V by 4 bases; bases with no gene match: 8. Looked up from germline, CDR1 is SNHLY and CDR2 is FYNNEI. The CDR3 DNA sequence: TGTGCCAGCAGTGGGCTAGCGGGGGGGCCAGGGGAGCAGTACTTC. It yields the protein CASSGLAGGPGEQYF. The whole variable domain, filled in from reference TRBV2 and TRBJ2-7, reads EPEVTQTPSHQVTQMGQEVILRCVPISNHLYFYWYRQILGQKVEFLVSFYNNEISEKSEIFDDQFSVERPDGSNFTLKIRSTKLEDSAMYFCASSGLAGGPGEQYFGPGTRLTVT.

The CDR3 bases are TGTGCCAGTCGACAGGGACAGGGGCATAGCGAGCAGTACTTC. Translation gives CASRQGQGHSEQYF. The J gene is TRBJ2-7, the V gene TRBV27; 10 bases line up with TRBD1. This CDR3 comprises 14 residues. V trimming: 9 bases; J trimming: 6 bases; junction bases outside the gene matches: 11. CDR1 is MNHEY, CDR2 SMNVEV, per germline (reference sequence).

This clone was seen just once. The V call is TRBV7-9, the J call TRBJ2-3; possibly TRBD2 for D (5 bases). The V end was cut by 2 bases, the J end by 5 bases, with 14 bases between. The CDR3 totals 15 residues. CDR1 SEHNR and CDR2 FQNEAQ come from the germline V gene (reference sequence). DNA for the CDR3: TGTGCCAGCAGCTTATCCGGGATTCGAGGAGATACGCAGTATTTT. Translating it yields CASSLSGIRGDTQYF.

The rearrangement uses TRBV5-1 and TRBJ2-3; the D gene is possibly TRBD1 (6 bases). V was clipped by 0 bases and J by 1 base, with 9 bases between them. This CDR3 is built from 15 residues. Germline V gene lookup returns CDR1 SGHRS and CDR2 YFSETQ. In DNA form, the CDR3 reads TGCGCCAGCAGCTTGGGGGGGCCTGGCACAGATACGCAGTATTTT. This translates into CASSLGGPGTDTQYF.

This clone has a single count. This sequence joins TRBV5-1 and TRBJ2-3; D remains unclear. Trimming pared 1 base from V and 0 bases from J, leaving 9 bases between. This CDR3 spans 15 amino acids. CDR1 is SGHRS and CDR2 is YFSETQ in the germline V gene. CDR3 region: CASSLSTLSTDTQYF. The CDR3 DNA follows: TGCGCCAGCAGCTTGAGCACCCTAAGCACAGATACGCAGTATTTT.

This CDR3 is CASSSQPGDREETGELFF. The CDR3 DNA reads as TGTGCCAGCAGCTCCCAACCGGGGGACAGGGAAGAAACCGGGGAGCTGTTTTTT. V usage is TRBV21-1 and J usage is TRBJ2-2; no check of the table's D call, TRBD1, against the DNA was made. TRBV21-1 is a documented pseudogene. The CDR3 runs 18 residues.

This clone occurred once. The chain recombines TRBV29-1 with TRBJ1-1, with TRBD1 as a possible D gene (5 bases). V was trimmed by 1 base and J by 1 base, leaving 10 bases between them. The CDR3 contains 14 residues. Germline loops: CDR1 SQVTM, CDR2 ANQGSEA. The CDR3 DNA follows: TGCAGCGTTGAAGGGCTGACAGAGAACACTGAAGCTTTCTTT. Translation gives CSVEGLTENTEAFF.

CDR3: CASSPRLAGALNTGELFF. CDR3 nucleotide sequence: TGTGCCAGCTCACCACGACTAGCGGGGGCCCTGAACACCGGGGAGCTGTTTTTT. The rearrangement links TRBV18 to TRBJ2-2; 12 nucleotides agree with TRBD2. Germline CDR1 reads KGHSH; CDR2 reads LQKENI. The V and J ends lost 1 base and 1 base, in that order; junction bases with no gene match: 4. The CDR3 runs 18 residues. Full variable domain (rest looked up from reference TRBV18 and TRBJ2-2): NAGVMQNPRHLVRRRGQEARLRCSPMKGHSHVYWYRQLPEEGLKFMVYLQKENIIDESGMPKERFSAEFPKEGPSILRIQQVVRGDSAAYFCASSPRLAGALNTGELFFGEGSRLTVL.

The rearrangement uses TRBV5-1 and TRBJ2-3; TRBD1 might be the D (6 bases). From germline, CDR1 is SGHRS and CDR2 YFSETQ. V dropped 1 base and J dropped 6 bases, with 18 bases sitting between them. This CDR3 contains 16 residues. The CDR3 nucleotides read TGCGCCAGCAGCTTGCAGGGGTTAGGGATCGGGGATACGCAGTATTTT. As protein: CASSLQGLGIGDTQYF. Looking up the rest from reference TRBV5-1 and TRBJ2-3 gives the full variable domain: KAGVTQTPRYLIKTRGQQVTLSCSPISGHRSVSWYQQTPGQGLQFLFEYFSETQRNKGNFPGRFSGRQFSNSRSEMNVSTLELGDSALYLCASSLQGLGIGDTQYFGPGTRLTVL.

The V call is TRBV5-6, the J call TRBJ1-2, with unresolved D. V lost 0 bases to trimming and J lost 2 bases, with 8 bases between them. This CDR3 region has 14 residues. CDR1 SGHDT and CDR2 YYEEEE come from the germline V gene. DNA of the CDR3: TGTGCCAGCAGCTTGGCCGTCAGAAACTATGGCTACACCTTC. Amino acid sequence: CASSLAVRNYGYTF.

There are a few counts of this clone. This sequence joins TRBV7-2 and TRBJ1-1; a weak D match, TRBD1 (5 bases). There are 11 residues in the CDR3. Trimming removed 3 bases from V and 12 bases from J, with 11 bases in between. Germline CDR1 and CDR2: SGHTA and FQGNSA. The chain's CDR3 is CASSFGRGPFF. The CDR3 region has the DNA TGTGCCAGCAGCTTCGGAAGGGGCCCTTTCTTT. Drawing the rest from reference TRBV7-2 and TRBJ1-1, the complete variable domain is GAGVSQSPSNKVTEKGKDVELRCDPISGHTALYWYRQSLGQGLEFLIYFQGNSAPDKSGLPSDRFSAERTGGSVSTLTIQRTQQEDSAVYLCASSFGRGPFFGQGTRLTVV.

This chain connects TRBV7-2 to TRBJ1-4, with D hard to call. Looked up from germline, CDR1 is SGHTA and CDR2 is FQGNSA. V lost 1 base and J lost 9, with 12 bases in between. The CDR3 runs to 14 residues. The CDR3 loop reads CASSLGAGQKKLFF. CDR3 bases: TGTGCCAGCAGCTTAGGGGCAGGCCAGAAAAAACTGTTTTTT.

This clone was counted a few times. The chain recombines TRBV6-6 with TRBJ2-2, with 9 bases matching TRBD1. The ends lost 7 bases at V and 5 bases at J; junction bases unmatched: 8. CDR3 length: 15 amino acids. Germline assignment: CDR1 MNHNY and CDR2 SVGAGI (reference sequence). The CDR3, as DNA: TGTGCCAGCAAGGCCAAGGGACAGGGAACCGGGGAGCTGTTTTTT. Amino acid sequence: CASKAKGQGTGELFF.

The CDR3 is CASSSDRDPRTIYF. The DNA of the CDR3 is TGTGCCAGCAGCTCCGACAGGGACCCTAGGACCATATATTTT. The genes are TRBV7-9 and TRBJ1-3; 7 bases map to TRBD1. Germline values: CDR1 SEHNR, CDR2 FQNEAQ (reference sequence). The CDR3 spans 14 residues. With 4 bases clipped from V and 10 bases from J, the junction kept 10 bases outside the gene matches.

The genes are TRBV7-9 and TRBJ1-6; TRBD1 might be the D (5 bases). Trimming cost V 5 bases and J 4 bases, with 15 bases left between them. CDR3 length equals 16 residues. Germline CDR1 SEHNR, CDR2 FQNEAQ (reference sequence). DNA of the CDR3: TGTGCCAGCAGCGCCCCGTCGGCAGGGTATAATTCACCCCTCCACTTT. This encodes CASSAPSAGYNSPLHF.

This chain links TRBV7-8 with TRBJ2-1; 12 nucleotides align to TRBD2. Germline CDR1 and CDR2: SGHVS and FQNEAQ. The CDR3 sequence is 19 residues long. Trimming cost V 5 bases and J 3 bases; bases outside gene matches: 14. CDR3 residues: CASSVPSGGAVTGYNEQFF. The CDR3 DNA follows: TGTGCCAGCAGCGTTCCTAGCGGGGGGGCCGTTACGGGCTACAATGAGCAGTTCTTC.

The chain employs TRBV7-3 and TRBJ2-1, with no clear D. V gave up 6 bases and J gave up 5 bases, with 17 bases separating them. Germline loops: CDR1 SGHTA, CDR2 FQGTGA. The CDR3 has 15 amino acids. The CDR3 sequence is CASSKTAKDNNEQFF. The DNA of the CDR3 is TGTGCCAGCAGTAAAACAGCTAAAGATAACAATGAGCAGTTCTTC. The variable domain in full, completed from reference TRBV7-3 and TRBJ2-1, reads GAGVSQTPSNKVTEKGKYVELRCDPISGHTALYWYRQSLGQGPEFLIYFQGTGAADDSGLPNDRFFAVRPEGSVSTLKIQRTERGDSAVYLCASSKTAKDNNEQFFGPGTRLTVL.

The count of this clone is one. V gene TRBV7-8 combines with J gene TRBJ2-1, with TRBD1 identical over 7 bases. V lost 2 bases, J lost 5 bases, and 0 bases stayed unmatched. Germline V CDR1 and CDR2: SGHVS, FQNEAQ. CDR3 size: 13 residues. As DNA, the CDR3 is TGTGCCAGCAGCTTAACAGGGGACAATGAGCAGTTCTTC. Residues: CASSLTGDNEQFF. The complete variable domain, with remaining parts taken from reference TRBV7-8 and TRBJ2-1, reads GAGVSQSPRYKVAKRGQDVALRCDPISGHVSLFWYQQALGQGPEFLTYFQNEAQLDKSGLPSDRFFAERPEGSVSTLKIQRTQQEDSAVYLCASSLTGDNEQFFGPGTRLTVL.

This chain connects TRBV5-4 to TRBJ1-5, with D possibly being TRBD1 (6 bases). Between the trimmed V and J ends, which lost 0 bases and 8 bases, there was a span of 12 bases. Germline lookup yields CDR1 SGHNT and CDR2 YYREEE (reference sequence). The CDR3 covers 14 residues. CDR3 residues: CASSLDRGSEPQHF. DNA for the CDR3: TGTGCCAGCAGCTTGGATAGGGGGAGTGAGCCCCAGCATTTT.